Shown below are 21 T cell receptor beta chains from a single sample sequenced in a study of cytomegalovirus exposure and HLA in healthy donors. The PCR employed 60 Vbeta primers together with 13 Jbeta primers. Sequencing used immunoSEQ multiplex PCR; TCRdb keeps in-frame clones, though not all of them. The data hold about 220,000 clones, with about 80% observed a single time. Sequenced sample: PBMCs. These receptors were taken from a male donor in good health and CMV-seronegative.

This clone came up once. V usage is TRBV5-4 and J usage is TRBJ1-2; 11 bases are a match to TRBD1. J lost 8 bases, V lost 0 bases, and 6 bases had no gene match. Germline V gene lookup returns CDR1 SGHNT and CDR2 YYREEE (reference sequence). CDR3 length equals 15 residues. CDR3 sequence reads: CASSLAGQGALGYTF. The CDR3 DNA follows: TGTGCCAGCAGCTTGGCCGGACAGGGGGCTTTGGGCTACACCTTC.

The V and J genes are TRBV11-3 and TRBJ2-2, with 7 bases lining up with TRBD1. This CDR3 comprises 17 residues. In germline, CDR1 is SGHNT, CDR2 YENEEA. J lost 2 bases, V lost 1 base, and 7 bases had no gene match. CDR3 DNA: TGTGCCAGCAGCTTAGTCTGGGGACAGCATAACACCGGGGAGCTGTTTTTT. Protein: CASSLVWGQHNTGELFF.

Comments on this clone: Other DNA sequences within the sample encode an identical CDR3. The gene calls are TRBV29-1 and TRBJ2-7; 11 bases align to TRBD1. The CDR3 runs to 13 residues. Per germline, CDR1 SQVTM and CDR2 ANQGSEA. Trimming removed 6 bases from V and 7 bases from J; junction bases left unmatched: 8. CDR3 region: CSVASGTGGEQYF. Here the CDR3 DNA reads TGCAGCGTGGCCTCCGGGACAGGGGGTGAGCAGTACTTC.

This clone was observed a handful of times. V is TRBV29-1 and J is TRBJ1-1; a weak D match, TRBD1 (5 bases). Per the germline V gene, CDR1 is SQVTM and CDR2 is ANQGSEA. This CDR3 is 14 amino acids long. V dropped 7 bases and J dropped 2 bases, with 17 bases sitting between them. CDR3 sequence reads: CSAMKWGGNTEAFF. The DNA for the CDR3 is TGCAGCGCCATGAAATGGGGCGGAAACACTGAAGCTTTCTTT.

CDR3 protein: CASRRDTHEQYF. Here the CDR3 DNA reads TGTGCCAGCCGCCGGGACACCCACGAGCAGTACTTC. The V and J genes are TRBV6-5 and TRBJ2-7, with D possibly TRBD1 on 6 matching bases. This CDR3 comprises 12 residues. Per germline, CDR1 MNHEY and CDR2 SVGAGI. V was clipped by 8 bases and J by 5 bases, with 13 bases between them.

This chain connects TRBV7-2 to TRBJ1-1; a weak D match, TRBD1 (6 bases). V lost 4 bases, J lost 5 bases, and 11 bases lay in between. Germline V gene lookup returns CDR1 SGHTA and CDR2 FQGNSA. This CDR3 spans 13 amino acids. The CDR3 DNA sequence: TGTGCCAGCAGCTACAGGGTCGAGACTGAAGCTTTCTTT. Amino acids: CASSYRVETEAFF.

The CDR3 spells CASSLEDQPQHF. Here the CDR3 DNA reads TGTGCCAGCAGCCTAGAGGATCAGCCCCAGCATTTT. The chain has TRBV5-6 and TRBJ1-5, with no clear D. The CDR3 totals 12 residues. V gave up 4 bases and J gave up 5 bases, with 7 bases separating them. The germline V gene encodes CDR1 SGHDT and CDR2 YYEEEE.

CDR3 coding DNA: TGTGCCAGCAGCTCCTCCTCTGGAAACACCATATATTTT. Its protein product is CASSSSSGNTIYF. V gene TRBV7-7 combines with J gene TRBJ1-3; D gene uncertain. V gave up 4 bases and J gave up 0 bases, with 4 bases separating them. This CDR3 is 13 amino acids long. CDR1 is SSHAT, CDR2 FNYEAQ, per germline (reference sequence).

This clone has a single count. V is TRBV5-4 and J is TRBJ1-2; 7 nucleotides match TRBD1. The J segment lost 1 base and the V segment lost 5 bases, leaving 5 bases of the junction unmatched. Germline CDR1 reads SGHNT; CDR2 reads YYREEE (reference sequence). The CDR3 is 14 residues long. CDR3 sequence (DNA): TGTGCCAGCAGTAACAGGGGTCATAACTATGGCTACACCTTC. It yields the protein CASSNRGHNYGYTF.

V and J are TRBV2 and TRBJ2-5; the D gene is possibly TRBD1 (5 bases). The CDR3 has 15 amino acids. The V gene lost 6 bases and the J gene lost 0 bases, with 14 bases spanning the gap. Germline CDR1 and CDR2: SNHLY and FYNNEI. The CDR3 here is CASREKTGHQETQYF. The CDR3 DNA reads TGTGCCAGCAGGGAGAAAACAGGCCACCAAGAGACCCAGTACTTC.

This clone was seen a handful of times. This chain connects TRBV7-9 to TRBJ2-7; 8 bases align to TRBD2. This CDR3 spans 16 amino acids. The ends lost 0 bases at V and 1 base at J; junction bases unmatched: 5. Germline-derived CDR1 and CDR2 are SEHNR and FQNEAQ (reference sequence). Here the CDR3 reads CASSLALREESYEQYF. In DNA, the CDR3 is TGTGCCAGCAGCTTAGCATTGCGGGAGGAATCCTACGAGCAGTACTTC.

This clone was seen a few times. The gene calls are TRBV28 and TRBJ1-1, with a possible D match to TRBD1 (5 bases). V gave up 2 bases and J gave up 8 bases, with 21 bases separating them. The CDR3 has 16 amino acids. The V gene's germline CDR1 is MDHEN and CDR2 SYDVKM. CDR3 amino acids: CASSLQTFRTTGEAFF. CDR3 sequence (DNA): TGTGCCAGCAGTTTACAAACCTTCCGGACAACAGGAGAAGCTTTCTTT.

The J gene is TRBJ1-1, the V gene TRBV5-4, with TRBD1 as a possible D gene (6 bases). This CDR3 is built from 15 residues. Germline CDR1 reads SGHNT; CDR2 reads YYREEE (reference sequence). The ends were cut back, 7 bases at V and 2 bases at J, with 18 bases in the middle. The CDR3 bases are TGTGCCAGCTCACCTAGGGCAGGGGATAACACTGAAGCTTTCTTT. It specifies CASSPRAGDNTEAFF.

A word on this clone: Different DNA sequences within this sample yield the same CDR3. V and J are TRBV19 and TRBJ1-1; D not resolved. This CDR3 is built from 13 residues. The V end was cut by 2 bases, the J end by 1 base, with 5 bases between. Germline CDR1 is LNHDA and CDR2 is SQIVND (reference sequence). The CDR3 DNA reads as TGTGCCAGTAGTATAACAAAGAACACTGAAGCTTTCTTT. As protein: CASSITKNTEAFF.

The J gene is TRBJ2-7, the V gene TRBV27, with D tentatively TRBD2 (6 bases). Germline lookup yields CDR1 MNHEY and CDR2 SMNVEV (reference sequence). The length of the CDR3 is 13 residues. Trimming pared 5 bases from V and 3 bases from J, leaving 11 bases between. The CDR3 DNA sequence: TGTGCCAGCAGTGGGGAGGAGGGCTACGAGCAGTACTTC. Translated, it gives CASSGEEGYEQYF.

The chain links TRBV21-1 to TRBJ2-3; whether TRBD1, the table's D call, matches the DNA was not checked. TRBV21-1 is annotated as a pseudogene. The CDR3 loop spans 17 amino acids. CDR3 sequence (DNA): TGTGCCAGCAGCAAAGGAGGTGGGACACCCGTGGTGGATACGCAGTATTTT. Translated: CASSKGGGTPVVDTQYF.

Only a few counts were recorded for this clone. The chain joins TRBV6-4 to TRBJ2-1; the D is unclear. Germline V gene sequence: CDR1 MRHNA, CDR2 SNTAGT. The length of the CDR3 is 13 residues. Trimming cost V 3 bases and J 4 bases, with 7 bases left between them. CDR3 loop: CASSEYYYNEQFF. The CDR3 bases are TGTGCCAGCAGTGAATACTATTACAATGAGCAGTTCTTC.

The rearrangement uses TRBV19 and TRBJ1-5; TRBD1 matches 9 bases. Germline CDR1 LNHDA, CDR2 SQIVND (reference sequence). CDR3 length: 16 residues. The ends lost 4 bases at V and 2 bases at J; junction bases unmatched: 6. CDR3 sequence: CASSTRDRVGNQPQHF. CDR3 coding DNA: TGTGCCAGTAGTACCCGGGACAGGGTCGGCAATCAGCCCCAGCATTTT.

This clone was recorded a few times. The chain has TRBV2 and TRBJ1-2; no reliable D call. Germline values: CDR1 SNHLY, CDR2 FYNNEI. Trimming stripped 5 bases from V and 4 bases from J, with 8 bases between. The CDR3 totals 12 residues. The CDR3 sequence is CASSLQTYGYTF. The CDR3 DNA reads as TGTGCCAGCAGTTTACAGACCTATGGCTACACCTTC.

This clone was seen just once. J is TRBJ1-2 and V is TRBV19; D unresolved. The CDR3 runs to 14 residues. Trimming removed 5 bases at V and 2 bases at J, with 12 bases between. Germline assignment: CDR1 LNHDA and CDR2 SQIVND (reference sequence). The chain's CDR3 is CASSGRSENYGYTF. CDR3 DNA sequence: TGTGCCAGTAGTGGGCGATCGGAAAACTATGGCTACACCTTC. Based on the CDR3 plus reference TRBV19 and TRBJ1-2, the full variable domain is DGGITQSPKYLFRKEGQNVTLSCEQNLNHDAMYWYRQDPGQGLRLIYYSQIVNDFQKGDIAEGYSVSREKKESFPLTVTSAQKNPTAFYLCASSGRSENYGYTFGSGTRLTVV.

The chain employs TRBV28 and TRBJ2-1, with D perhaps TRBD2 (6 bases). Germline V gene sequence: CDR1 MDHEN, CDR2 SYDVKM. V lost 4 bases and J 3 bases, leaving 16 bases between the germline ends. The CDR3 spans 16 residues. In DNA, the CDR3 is TGTGCCAGCAGTTATGGGGGAGGCCTAATCTACAATGAGCAGTTCTTC. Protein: CASSYGGGLIYNEQFF. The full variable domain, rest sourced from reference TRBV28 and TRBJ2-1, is DVKVTQSSRYLVKRTGEKVFLECVQDMDHENMFWYRQDPGLGLRLIYFSYDVKMKEKGDIPEGYSVSREKKERFSLILESASTNQTSMYLCASSYGGGLIYNEQFFGPGTRLTVL.